This T cell receptor (beta chain) emerged from a study of blood T cells in healthy people across ages. Regarding the study as a whole: Higher diversity and more naive CD4+ cells were features of long-lived donors, compared to aged donors. Getting older went along with TCR beta diversity per million T cells dropping roughly linearly.

A second PCR of about 6 to 11 cycles used a sample-barcoded 5' primer and a J-beta primer mix. All cDNA molecules were each tagged by a template-switch adaptor with 12 random nucleotides. A minimum of 2.5 million CDR3-containing paired-end reads was obtained for each sample. A single record per CDR3 protein comes from TCRdb applying MiXCR to the 5' RACE reads. The table has roughly 730,000 distinct CDR3 sequences, more than 50% seen once. Comment on this clonotype: Its antigen remains unidentified.

V lost 4 bases to trimming and J lost 4 bases, with 8 bases between them. The length of the CDR3 is 13 residues. Per the germline V gene, CDR1 is MNHEY and CDR2 is SMNVEV (reference sequence). The sequence was collected from a man aged 35 to 55 in good health. Sequencing was performed on blood. This chain uses TRBV27 with TRBJ1-5; D is ambiguous. The CDR3 is CASSWSANQPQHF. In nucleotides, the CDR3 is TGTGCCAGCAGTTGGTCGGCGAATCAGCCCCAGCATTTT.